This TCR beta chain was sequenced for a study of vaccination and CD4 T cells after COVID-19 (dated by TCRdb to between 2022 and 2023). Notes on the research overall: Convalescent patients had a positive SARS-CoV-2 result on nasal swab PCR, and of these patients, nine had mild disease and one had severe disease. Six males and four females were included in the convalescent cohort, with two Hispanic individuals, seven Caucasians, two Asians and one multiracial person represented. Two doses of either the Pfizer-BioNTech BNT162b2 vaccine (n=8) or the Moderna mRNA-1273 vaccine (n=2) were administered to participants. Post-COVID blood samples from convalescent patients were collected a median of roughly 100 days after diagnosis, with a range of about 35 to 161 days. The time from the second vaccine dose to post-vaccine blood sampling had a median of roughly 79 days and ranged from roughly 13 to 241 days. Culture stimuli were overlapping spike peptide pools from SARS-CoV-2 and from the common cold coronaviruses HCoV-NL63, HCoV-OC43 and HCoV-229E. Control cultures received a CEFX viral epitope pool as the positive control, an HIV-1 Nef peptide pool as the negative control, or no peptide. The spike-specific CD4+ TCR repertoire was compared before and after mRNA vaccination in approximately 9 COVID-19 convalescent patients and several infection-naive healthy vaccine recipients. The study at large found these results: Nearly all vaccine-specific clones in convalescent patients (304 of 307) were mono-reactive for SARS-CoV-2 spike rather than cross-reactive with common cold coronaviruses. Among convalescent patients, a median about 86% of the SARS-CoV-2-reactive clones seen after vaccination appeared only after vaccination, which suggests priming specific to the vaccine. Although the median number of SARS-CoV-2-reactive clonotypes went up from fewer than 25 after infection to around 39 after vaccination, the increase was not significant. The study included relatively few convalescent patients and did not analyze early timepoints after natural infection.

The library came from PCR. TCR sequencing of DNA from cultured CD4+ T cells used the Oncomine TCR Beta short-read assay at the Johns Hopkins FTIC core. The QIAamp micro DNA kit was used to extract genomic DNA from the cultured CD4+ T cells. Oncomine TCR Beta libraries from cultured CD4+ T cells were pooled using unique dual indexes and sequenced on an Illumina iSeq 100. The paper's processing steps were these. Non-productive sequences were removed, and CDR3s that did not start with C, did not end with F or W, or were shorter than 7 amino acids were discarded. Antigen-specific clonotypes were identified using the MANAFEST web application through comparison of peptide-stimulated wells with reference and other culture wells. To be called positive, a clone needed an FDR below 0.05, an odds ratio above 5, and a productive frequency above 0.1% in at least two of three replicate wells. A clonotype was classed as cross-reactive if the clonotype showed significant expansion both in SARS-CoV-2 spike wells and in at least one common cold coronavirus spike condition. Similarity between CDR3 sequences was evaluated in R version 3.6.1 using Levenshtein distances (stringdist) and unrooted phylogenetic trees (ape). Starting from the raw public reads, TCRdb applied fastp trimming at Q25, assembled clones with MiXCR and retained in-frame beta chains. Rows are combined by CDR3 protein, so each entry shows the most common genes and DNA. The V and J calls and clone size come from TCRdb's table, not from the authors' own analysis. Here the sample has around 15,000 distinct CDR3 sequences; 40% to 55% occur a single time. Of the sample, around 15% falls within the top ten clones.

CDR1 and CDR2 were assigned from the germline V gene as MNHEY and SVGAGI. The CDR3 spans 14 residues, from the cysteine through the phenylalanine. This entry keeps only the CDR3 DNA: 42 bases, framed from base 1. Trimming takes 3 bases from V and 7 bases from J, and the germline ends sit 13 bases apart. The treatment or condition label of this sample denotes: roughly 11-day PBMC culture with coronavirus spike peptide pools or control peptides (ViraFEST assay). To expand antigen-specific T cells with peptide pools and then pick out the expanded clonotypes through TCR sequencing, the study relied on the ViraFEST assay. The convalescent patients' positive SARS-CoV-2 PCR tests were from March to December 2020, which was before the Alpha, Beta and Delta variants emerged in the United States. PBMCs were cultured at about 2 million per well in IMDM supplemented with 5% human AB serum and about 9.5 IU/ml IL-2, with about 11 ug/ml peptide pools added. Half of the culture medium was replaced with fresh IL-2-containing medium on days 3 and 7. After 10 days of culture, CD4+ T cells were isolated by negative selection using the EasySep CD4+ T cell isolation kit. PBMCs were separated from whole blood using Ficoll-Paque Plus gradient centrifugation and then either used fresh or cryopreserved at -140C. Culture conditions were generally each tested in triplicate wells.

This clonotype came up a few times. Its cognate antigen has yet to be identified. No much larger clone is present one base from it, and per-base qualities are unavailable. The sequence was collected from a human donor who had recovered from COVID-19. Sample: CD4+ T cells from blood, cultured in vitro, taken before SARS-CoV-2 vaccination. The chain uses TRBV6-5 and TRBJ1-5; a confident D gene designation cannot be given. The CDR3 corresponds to CASSYSMFRQPQHF. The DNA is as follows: TGTGCCAGCAGTTATAGTATGTTCCGCCAGCCCCAGCATTTT.